The subject of this entry is one T cell receptor (beta chain). Its antigen remains unidentified. The data belong to a study of T cells after posttransplantation cyclophosphamide. Study outcomes and limitations: Recipient CMV seropositivity and CMV reactivation strongly tracked TRB clonality.

Data came from immunoSEQ multiplex PCR; TCRdb stores just in-frame clones and leaves some out. The sample holds tens of thousands of clones; 70% to 90% are singletons and the top ten take more than 2%. Sampled 1 year posttransplant, controls received myeloablative marrow transplants, methotrexate and a calcineurin inhibitor. Germline loops: CDR1 SEHNR, CDR2 FQNEAQ (reference sequence). The germline V and J ends were trimmed by 5 bases and 6 bases, with 9 bases remaining between them. The CDR3 runs 12 residues. The sequence was obtained from a female patient aged 25-39 years who received an allogeneic stem cell transplant from an unrelated donor, was CMV-positive, and had acute and chronic GVHD. Some T cells here may be from the graft donor. The sample here was PBMCs, taken approximately 360 days after allogeneic stem cell transplant with calcineurin inhibitor and methotrexate. The V and J genes are TRBV7-9 and TRBJ2-3; D perhaps matches TRBD2 (6 bases). In DNA, the CDR3 is TGTGCCAGCAGCCCCGCGGGGGATACGCAGTATTTT. Translation: CASSPAGDTQYF. The entire variable domain, with the rest obtained from reference TRBV7-9 and TRBJ2-3, is as follows: DTGVSQNPRHKITKRGQNVTFRCDPISEHNRLYWYRQTLGQGPEFLTYFQNEAQLEKSRLLSDRFSAERPKGSFSTLEIQRTEQGDSAMYLCASSPAGDTQYFGPGTRLTVL.